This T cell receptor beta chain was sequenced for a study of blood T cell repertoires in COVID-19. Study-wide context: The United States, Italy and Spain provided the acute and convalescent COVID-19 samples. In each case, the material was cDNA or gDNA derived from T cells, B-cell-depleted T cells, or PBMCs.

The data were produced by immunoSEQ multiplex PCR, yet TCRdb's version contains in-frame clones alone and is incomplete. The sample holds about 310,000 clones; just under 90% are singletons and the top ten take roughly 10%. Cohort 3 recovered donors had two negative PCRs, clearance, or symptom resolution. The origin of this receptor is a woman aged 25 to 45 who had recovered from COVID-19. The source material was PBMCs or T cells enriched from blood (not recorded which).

The CDR3 nucleotides read TGTGCCACCTCGGATTCGGGGTATGGCTATGGCTACACCTTC. It encodes CATSDSGYGYGYTF. The chain couples TRBV7-2 to TRBJ1-2; D is uncertain. The CDR3 loop spans 14 amino acids. V was clipped by 10 bases and J by 4 bases, with 19 bases between them. Germline V gene data show CDR1 as SGHTA and CDR2 as FQGNSA. The whole variable domain, filled in from reference TRBV7-2 and TRBJ1-2, reads GAGVSQSPSNKVTEKGKDVELRCDPISGHTALYWYRQSLGQGLEFLIYFQGNSAPDKSGLPSDRFSAERTGGSVSTLTIQRTQQEDSAVYLCATSDSGYGYGYTFGSGTRLTVV.